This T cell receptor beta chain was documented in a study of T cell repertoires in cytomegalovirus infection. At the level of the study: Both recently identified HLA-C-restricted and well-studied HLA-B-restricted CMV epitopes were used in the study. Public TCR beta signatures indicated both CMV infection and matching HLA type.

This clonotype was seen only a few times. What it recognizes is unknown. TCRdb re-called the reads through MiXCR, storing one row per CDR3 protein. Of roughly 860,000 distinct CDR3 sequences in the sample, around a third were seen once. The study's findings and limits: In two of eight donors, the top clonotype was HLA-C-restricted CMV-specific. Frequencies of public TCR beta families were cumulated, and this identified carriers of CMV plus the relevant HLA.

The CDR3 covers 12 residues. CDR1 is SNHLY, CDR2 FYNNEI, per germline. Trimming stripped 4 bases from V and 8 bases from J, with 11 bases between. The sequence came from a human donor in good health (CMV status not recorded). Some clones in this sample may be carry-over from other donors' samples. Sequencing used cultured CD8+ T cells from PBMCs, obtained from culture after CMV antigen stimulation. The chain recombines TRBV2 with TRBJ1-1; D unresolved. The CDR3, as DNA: TGTGCCAGCAGTGGAGCATCCACCGAAGCTTTCTTT. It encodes CASSGASTEAFF.